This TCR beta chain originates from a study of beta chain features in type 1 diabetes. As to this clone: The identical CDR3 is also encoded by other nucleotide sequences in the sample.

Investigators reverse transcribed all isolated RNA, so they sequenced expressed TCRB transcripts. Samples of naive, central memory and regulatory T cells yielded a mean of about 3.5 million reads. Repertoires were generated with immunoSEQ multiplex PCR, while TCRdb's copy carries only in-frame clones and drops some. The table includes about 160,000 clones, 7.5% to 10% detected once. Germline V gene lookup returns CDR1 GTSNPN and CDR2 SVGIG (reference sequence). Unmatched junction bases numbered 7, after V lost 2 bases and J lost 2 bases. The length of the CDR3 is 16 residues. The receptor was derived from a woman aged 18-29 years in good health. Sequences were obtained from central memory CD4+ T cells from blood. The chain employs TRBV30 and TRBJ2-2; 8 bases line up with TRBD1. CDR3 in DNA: TGTGCCTGGAGTAGACTGGGACAGGCCAACACCGGGGAGCTGTTTTTT. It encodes CAWSRLGQANTGELFF.